This T cell receptor beta chain was found in a study of T cells in Graves' hyperthyroidism and ophthalmopathy. Study-wide background: Pretreatment peripheral blood was obtained at initial diagnosis.

The TCR beta CDR3 regions underwent amplification using RNA transcripts as the source. Carried out on the TCR CDR3, a first-round RT-PCR used the HTBI primer set. One entry per CDR3 protein, called by TCRdb with MiXCR from the multiplex PCR reads. The table includes around 700,000 distinct CDR3 sequences, approximately 40% detected once. This clonotype was recorded many times. V lost 6 bases and J 8 bases, leaving 16 bases between the germline ends. The CDR3 contains 14 residues. The sample was blood. The TCR was taken from a middle-aged woman with Graves' hyperthyroidism. The gene calls are TRBV12-3 or TRBV12-4 and TRBJ1-4; D remains ambiguous. The CDR3 here is CASRPSGDWEKLFF. The CDR3 DNA sequence: TGTGCCAGCAGGCCGAGTGGAGATTGGGAAAAACTGTTTTTT.